This T cell receptor beta chain was sequenced for a study of T cell changes during pregnancy in multiple sclerosis. Clones were read by immunoSEQ multiplex PCR, and TCRdb kept only the in-frame ones, dropping some. The table records about 75,000 clones, nearly 95% of them present only once. The CDR3 consists of 15 residues. V lost 6 bases, J lost 8 bases, and 9 bases stayed unmatched. Per germline, CDR1 LNHDA and CDR2 SQIVND (reference sequence). The genes are TRBV19 and TRBJ2-1; the match to TRBD2 covers 11 bases. The specimen comprised CD4+ T cells from peripheral blood mononuclear cells, sampled after pregnancy. The TCR was taken from a female donor with multiple sclerosis, enrolled in a pregnancy study. CDR3 nucleotide sequence: TGTGCCAGTAGCCTACTAGCGGGAGTTTCCTATGAGCAGTTCTTC. Its protein is CASSLLAGVSYEQFF.